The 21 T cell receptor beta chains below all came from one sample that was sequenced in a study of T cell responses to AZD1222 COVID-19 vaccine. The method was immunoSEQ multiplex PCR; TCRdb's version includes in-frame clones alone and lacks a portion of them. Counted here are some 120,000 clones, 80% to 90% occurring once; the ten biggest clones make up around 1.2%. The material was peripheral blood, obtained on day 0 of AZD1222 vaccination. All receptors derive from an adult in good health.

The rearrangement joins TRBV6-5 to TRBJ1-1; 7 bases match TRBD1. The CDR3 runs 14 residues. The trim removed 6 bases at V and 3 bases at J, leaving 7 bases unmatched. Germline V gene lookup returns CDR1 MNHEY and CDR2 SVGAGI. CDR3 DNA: TGTGCCAGCAGGGAGACAGGGCTTTACACTGAAGCTTTCTTT. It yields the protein CASRETGLYTEAFF.

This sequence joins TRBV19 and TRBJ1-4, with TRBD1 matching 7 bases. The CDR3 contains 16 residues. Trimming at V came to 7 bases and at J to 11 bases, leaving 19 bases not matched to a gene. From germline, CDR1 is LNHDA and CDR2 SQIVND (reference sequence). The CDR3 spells CASTPYSGTVPLKLFF. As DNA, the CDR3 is TGTGCCAGTACCCCATATAGCGGGACAGTGCCCTTGAAACTGTTTTTT.

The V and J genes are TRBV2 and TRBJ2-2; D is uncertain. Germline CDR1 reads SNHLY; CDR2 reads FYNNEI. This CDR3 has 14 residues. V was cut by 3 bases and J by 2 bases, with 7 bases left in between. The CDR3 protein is CASSENRNTGELFF. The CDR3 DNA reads TGTGCCAGCAGTGAGAACAGAAACACCGGGGAGCTGTTTTTT.

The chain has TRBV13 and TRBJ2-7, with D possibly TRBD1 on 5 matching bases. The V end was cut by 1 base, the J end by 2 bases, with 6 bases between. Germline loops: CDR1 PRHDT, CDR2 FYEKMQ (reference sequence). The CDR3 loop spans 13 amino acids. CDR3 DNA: TGTGCCAGCAGCTTAGAAGGGGCCTACGAGCAGTACTTC. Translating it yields CASSLEGAYEQYF.

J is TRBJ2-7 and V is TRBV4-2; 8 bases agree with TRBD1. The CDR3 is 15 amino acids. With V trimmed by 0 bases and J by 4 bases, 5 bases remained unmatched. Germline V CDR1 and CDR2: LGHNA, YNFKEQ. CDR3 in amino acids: CASSQEGQGWYEQYF. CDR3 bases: TGTGCCAGCAGCCAAGAAGGACAGGGTTGGTACGAGCAGTACTTC.

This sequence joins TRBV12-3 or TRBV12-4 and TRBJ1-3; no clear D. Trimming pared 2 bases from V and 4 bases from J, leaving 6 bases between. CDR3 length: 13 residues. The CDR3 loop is CASSLNRGNTIYF. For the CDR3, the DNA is TGTGCCAGCAGTTTAAATAGGGGAAACACCATATATTTT.

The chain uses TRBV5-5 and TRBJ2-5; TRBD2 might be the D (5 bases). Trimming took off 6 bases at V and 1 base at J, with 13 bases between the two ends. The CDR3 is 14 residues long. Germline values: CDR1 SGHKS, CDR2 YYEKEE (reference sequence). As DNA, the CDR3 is TGTGCCAGCACGACGGGCGGGTCCCAAGAGACCCAGTACTTC. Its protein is CASTTGGSQETQYF.

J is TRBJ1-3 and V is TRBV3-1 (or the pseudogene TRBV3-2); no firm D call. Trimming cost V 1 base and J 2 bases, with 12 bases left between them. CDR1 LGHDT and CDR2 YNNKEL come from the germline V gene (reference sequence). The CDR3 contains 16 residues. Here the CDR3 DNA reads TGTGCCAGCAGCCAAGGGGCCCGCGGGGCTGGAAACACCATATATTTT. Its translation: CASSQGARGAGNTIYF.

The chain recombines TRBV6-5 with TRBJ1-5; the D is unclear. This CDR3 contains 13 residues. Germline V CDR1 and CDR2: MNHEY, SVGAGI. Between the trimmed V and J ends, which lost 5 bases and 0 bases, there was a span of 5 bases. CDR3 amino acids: CASSLNSNQPQHF. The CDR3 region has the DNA TGTGCCAGCAGTCTAAATAGCAATCAGCCCCAGCATTTT.

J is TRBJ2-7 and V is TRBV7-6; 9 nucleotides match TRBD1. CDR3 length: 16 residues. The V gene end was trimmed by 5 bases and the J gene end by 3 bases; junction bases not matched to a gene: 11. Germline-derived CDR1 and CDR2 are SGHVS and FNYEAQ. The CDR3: CASSLSDPTGGYEQYF. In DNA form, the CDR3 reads TGTGCCAGCAGCCTATCGGACCCGACAGGGGGCTACGAGCAGTACTTC. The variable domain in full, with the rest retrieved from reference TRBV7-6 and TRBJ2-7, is GAGVSQSPRYKVTKRGQDVALRCDPISGHVSLYWYRQALGQGPEFLTYFNYEAQQDKSGLPNDRFSAERPEGSISTLTIQRTEQRDSAMYRCASSLSDPTGGYEQYFGPGTRLTVT.

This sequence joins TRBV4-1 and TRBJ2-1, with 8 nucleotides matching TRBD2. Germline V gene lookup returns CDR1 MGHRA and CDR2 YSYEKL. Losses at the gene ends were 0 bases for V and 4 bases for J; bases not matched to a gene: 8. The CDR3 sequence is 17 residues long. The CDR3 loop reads CASSQDGAGGFYNEQFF. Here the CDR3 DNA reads TGCGCCAGCAGCCAAGATGGGGCGGGGGGATTTTACAATGAGCAGTTCTTC.

This chain's CDR3 is CASSLVQGNTEAFF. DNA for the CDR3: TGTGCCAGCAGCTTAGTACAGGGCAACACTGAAGCTTTCTTT. The chain recombines TRBV7-9 with TRBJ1-1; a weak D match, TRBD1 (6 bases). Trimming removed 1 base from V and 2 bases from J, with 8 bases in between. The CDR3 is made up of 14 amino acids. Germline V lookup: CDR1 SEHNR, CDR2 FQNEAQ (reference sequence).

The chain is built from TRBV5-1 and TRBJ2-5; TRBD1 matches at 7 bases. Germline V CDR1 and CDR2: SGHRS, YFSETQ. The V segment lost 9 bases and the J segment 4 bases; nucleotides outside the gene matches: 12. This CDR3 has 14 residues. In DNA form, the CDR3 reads TGCGCCACCGCAAGGGACAGTACGACAGAGACCCAGTACTTC. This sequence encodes CATARDSTTETQYF.

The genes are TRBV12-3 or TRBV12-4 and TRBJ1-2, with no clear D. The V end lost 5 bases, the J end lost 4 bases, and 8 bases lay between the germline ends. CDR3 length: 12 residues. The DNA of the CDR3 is TGTGCCAGCAGTCTCGACCTCTATGGCTACACCTTC. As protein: CASSLDLYGYTF.

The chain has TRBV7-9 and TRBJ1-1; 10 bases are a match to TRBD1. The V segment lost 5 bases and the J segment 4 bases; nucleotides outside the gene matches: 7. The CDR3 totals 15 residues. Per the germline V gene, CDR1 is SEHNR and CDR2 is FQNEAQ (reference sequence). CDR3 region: CASSTRQGASTEAFF. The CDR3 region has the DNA TGTGCCAGCAGCACTCGACAGGGGGCGAGCACTGAAGCTTTCTTT.

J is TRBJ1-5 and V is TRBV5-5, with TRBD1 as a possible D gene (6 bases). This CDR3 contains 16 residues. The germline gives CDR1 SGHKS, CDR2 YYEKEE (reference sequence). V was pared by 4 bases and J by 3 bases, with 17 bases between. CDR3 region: CASSARSDSLNQPQHF. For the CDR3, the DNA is TGTGCCAGCAGCGCGAGGTCGGACAGTCTCAATCAGCCCCAGCATTTT. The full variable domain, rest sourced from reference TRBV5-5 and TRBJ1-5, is DAGVTQSPTHLIKTRGQQVTLRCSPISGHKSVSWYQQVLGQGPQFIFQYYEKEERGRGNFPDRFSARQFPNYSSELNVNALLLGDSALYLCASSARSDSLNQPQHFGDGTRLSIL.

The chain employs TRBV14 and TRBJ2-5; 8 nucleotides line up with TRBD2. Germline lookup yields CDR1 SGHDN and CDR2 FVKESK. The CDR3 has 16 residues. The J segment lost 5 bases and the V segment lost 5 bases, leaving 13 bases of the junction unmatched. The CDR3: CASSFYAGTSGETQYF. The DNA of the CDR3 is TGTGCCAGCAGCTTTTATGCCGGGACTAGTGGGGAGACCCAGTACTTC.

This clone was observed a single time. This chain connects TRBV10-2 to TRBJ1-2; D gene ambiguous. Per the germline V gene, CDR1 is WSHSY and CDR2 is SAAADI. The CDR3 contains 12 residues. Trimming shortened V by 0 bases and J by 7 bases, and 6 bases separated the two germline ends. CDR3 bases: TGCGCCAGCAGTGAGTCATGGGGTGGCTACACCTTC. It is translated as CASSESWGGYTF.

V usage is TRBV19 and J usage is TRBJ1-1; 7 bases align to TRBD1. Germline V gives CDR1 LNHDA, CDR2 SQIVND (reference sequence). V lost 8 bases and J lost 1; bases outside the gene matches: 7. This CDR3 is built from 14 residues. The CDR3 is CASESGTANTEAFF. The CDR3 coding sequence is TGTGCCAGTGAGTCCGGGACAGCGAACACTGAAGCTTTCTTT.

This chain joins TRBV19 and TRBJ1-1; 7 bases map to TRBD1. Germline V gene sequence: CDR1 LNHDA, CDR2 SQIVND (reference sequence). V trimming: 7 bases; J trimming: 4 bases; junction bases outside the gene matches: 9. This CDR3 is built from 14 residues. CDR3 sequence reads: CASNRGLVGTEAFF. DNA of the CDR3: TGTGCCAGTAACAGGGGACTCGTCGGCACTGAAGCTTTCTTT.

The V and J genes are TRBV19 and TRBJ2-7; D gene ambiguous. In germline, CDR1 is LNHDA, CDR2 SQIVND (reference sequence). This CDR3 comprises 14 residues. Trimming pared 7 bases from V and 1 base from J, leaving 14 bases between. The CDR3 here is CASKDFSASYEQYF. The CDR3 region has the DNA TGTGCCAGTAAGGATTTCTCCGCTTCCTACGAGCAGTACTTC. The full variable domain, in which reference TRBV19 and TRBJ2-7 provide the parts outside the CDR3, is DGGITQSPKYLFRKEGQNVTLSCEQNLNHDAMYWYRQDPGQGLRLIYYSQIVNDFQKGDIAEGYSVSREKKESFPLTVTSAQKNPTAFYLCASKDFSASYEQYFGPGTRLTVT.